This T cell receptor beta chain comes out of a study of tumor-infiltrating lymphocytes in primary liver carcinoma listed by TCRdb under 2017. Looking at the study overall: Surgical resection was performed in China between November 2015 and early 2016 on a few patients with histopathologically diagnosed primary liver carcinoma. A total of 35 or so specimens from 5 patients went through TCRbeta repertoire sequencing, namely 25 tumor regions, 5 adjacent noncancerous liver tissues and 5 peripheral blood samples. The tumors of the five patients were staged as T1-T3 N0M0, with maximum diameters ranging from roughly 4 to 10 cm. Each sample produced about 3.5 to 7.13 million productive TCRbeta reads, and read depth showed no significant difference between tissue types. Repertoires from technical replicates were highly reproducible, with mean shared-clone rates near 0.89 and correlation coefficients above 0.95. The five patients, three men and two women aged 30 to 69 years, had hepatocellular carcinoma (four) or combined HCC and intrahepatic cholangiocarcinoma (one). The study combined TCRbeta repertoire sequencing, expression microarrays and whole-exome sequencing across five regions of each liver tumor, with adjacent normal tissue and blood. Study-level results and caveats: The study included only a few patients, and the authors note findings should be validated in a larger study. Repertoire overlap was found to be higher between tumor regions (mean roughly 36%) than between tumor-adjacent (roughly 17%) or tumor-blood (around 15%) pairs, consistent with antigen-driven expansion. The top 250 clones accounted for a significantly greater share of the repertoire in tumors than in blood (p = 0.039). Only the TCR beta chain was sequenced, so true repertoire diversity is likely underestimated because unpaired alpha chains were not captured. Because the samples were bulk and unsorted, CD4+ and CD8+ T cell repertoires could not be compared.

RNA from unsorted whole blood was extracted with TRIzol reagent, and germline DNA was obtained with the DNeasy Blood & Tissue kit. At the time of sampling, the patients had chronic HBV infection and had not received any treatment. Before surgery, around 4.2 milliliters of peripheral blood were collected into K2EDTA tubes. Starting from approximately 500 ng total RNA, TCRbeta-specific cDNA was produced by reverse transcription with a constant-region primer and ProtoScript II reverse transcriptase. Three nested multiplex PCR rounds, following a slightly modified ARM-PCR procedure, were used to build the TCRbeta libraries. Multiplex TRBV1-TRBV30 forward primers and a Cbeta reverse primer were used in the first two PCR rounds, each of which was run for around 10 cycles. A final 25-cycle PCR with Deep VentR polymerase added sample barcodes and Illumina adapters. Before sequencing, amplicons of 200-500 bp were purified from gel using a QIAquick gel extraction kit. TCRbeta amplicons were sequenced on an Illumina HiSeq 2500 with 250-bp paired-end reads. On the study's bioinformatics: Quality trimming of reads was performed with Trimmomatic v0.33, and paired reads were merged with FLASH v1.2.11 so that full CDR3 sequences could be recovered. MiGEC v1.2.1b assigned V, D and J germline segments to the rearranged TCRbeta sequences. Clonotype statistics, along with Shannon-Wiener diversity indices, were calculated using VDJtools v1.0.0. To reduce sampling bias, subsequent analyses other than the diversity analysis used only the 250 most abundant clonotypes in each sample. TCRdb applied fastp at Q25 and MiXCR to the public reads, then kept only in-frame beta chains. Here each entry gathers all rows of one CDR3 protein and keeps the most common genes and DNA. The V and J calls were not made by the authors but by TCRdb's processing. The sample table lists 310,000 or so distinct CDR3 sequences, about 50% of them with a count of one. Over 15% of the sample comes from the top ten.

This clonotype showed up many times. What antigen it recognizes has not been identified. Qualities for individual bases were not recorded, and no much larger clone is one base off. V is clipped by 8 bases and J by 6 bases, and the sequence between their germline boundaries is 20 bases long. The CDR3 runs 15 amino acids, cysteine and phenylalanine included. Only the CDR3 DNA is retained, 45 bases long and in frame from the first base. As encoded in the germline V gene, CDR1 is MNHNS while CDR2 is SASEGT. This TCR derives from a woman aged 30 to 39 with primary liver carcinoma and hepatitis B virus infection. The chain couples TRBV6-1 to TRBJ2-1; the D gene is tentatively TRBD1 or TRBD2, each matching 6 bases. Sequenced: peripheral blood. The CDR3 region reads CASQRRGDSLNEQFF. DNA sequence: TGTGCCAGCCAGCGGAGGGGGGACTCTCTCAATGAGCAGTTCTTC.